Listed below are T cell receptor beta chains from one sample, sequenced in a study of cytomegalovirus exposure and HLA in healthy donors. The repertoire was sequenced with immunoSEQ multiplex PCR; TCRdb's copy has only in-frame clones and lacks some. The sample lists 35,000 to 45,000 clones, 85% to 95% occurring once. Sequencing was done on a sample of PBMCs. Receptors originate from a woman in her late teens or twenties in good health and CMV-seronegative. Both conserved end residues are part of each CDR3. A D gene is named only where the DNA matches it firmly. A clone size is listed for some rows: how often the clone was seen (once, few, many), or a class if it is expanded.

J: TRBJ1-1; D: .; size: .; V: TRBV6-6; DNA: TGTGCCAGCAGTGAGACTAGGAGCACTGAAGCTTTCTTT; CDR3: CASSETRSTEAFF
J: TRBJ2-3; D: .; size: .; V: TRBV27; DNA: TGTGCCAGCAGTCGGGGGGATACGCAGTATTTT; CDR3: CASSRGDTQYF
J: TRBJ2-7; D: .; size: .; V: TRBV6-6; DNA: TGTGCCAGCAGTTACCAGGACAACTCCTACGAGCAGTACTTC; CDR3: CASSYQDNSYEQYF
J: TRBJ1-5; D: .; size: .; V: TRBV28; DNA: TGTGCCAGCGTGGTGGACAGAACTTATAGCAATCAGCCCCAGCATTTT; CDR3: CASVVDRTYSNQPQHF
J: TRBJ2-7; D: TRBD2; size: once; V: TRBV19; DNA: TGTGCCAGTAGTATAGGACTAGCGGGGGATATCTACGAGCAGTACTTC; CDR3: CASSIGLAGDIYEQYF
J: TRBJ2-7; D: TRBD2; size: .; V: TRBV13; DNA: TGTGCCAGCAGCTCCCTCGGAGCGGGAGATGACGAGCAGTACTTC; CDR3: CASSSLGAGDDEQYF
J: TRBJ1-1; D: .; size: .; V: TRBV19; DNA: TGTGCCAGTAGTACGTTGAACACTGAAGCTTTCTTT; CDR3: CASSTLNTEAFF
J: TRBJ2-1; D: TRBD2; size: few; V: TRBV27; DNA: TGTGCCAGCATGACAGGGAGGCTAGCGGGGACCAATGAGCAGTTCTTC; CDR3: CASMTGRLAGTNEQFF
J: TRBJ2-1; D: .; size: .; V: TRBV30; DNA: TGTGCCTGCCAAAGAGCCTTATACAATGAGCAGTTCTTC; CDR3: CACQRALYNEQFF
J: TRBJ1-2; D: TRBD1; size: .; V: TRBV25-1; DNA: TGTGCCAGCAGTGAGCCGGGACAGGTCTATTTTGGCTACACCTTC; CDR3: CASSEPGQVYFGYTF
J: TRBJ1-2; D: .; size: .; V: TRBV29-1; DNA: TGCAGCGTTGTGGACCCTTGGGATAGGGGCGGCTATGGCTACACCTTC; CDR3: CSVVDPWDRGGYGYTF
J: TRBJ2-1; D: .; size: .; V: TRBV19; DNA: TGTGCCAGTAGTCTAATGGGGGAGGAGTACAATGAGCAGTTCTTC; CDR3: CASSLMGEEYNEQFF
J: TRBJ1-1; D: .; size: .; V: TRBV28; DNA: TGTGCCAGCAGTTTAAATTTGTTCAGGGGCTCTTTACAAGCTTTCTTT; CDR3: CASSLNLFRGSLQAFF
J: TRBJ1-3; D: TRBD1; size: .; V: TRBV7-6; DNA: TGTGCCAGCAGCTCCTTACAGGGGGCGAGCTCTGGAAACACCATATATTTT; CDR3: CASSSLQGASSGNTIYF
J: TRBJ2-4; D: TRBD1; size: once; V: TRBV28; DNA: TGTGCCAGCAGTTACAGCCACCAGGGACAGGGAAAAAACATTCAGTACTTC; CDR3: CASSYSHQGQGKNIQYF
J: TRBJ2-4; D: TRBD2; size: .; V: TRBV15; DNA: TGTGCCACCAGCATCCTCCCCCTAGCGGCAGCCAAAAACATTCAGTACTTC; CDR3: CATSILPLAAAKNIQYF
J: TRBJ2-1; D: TRBD2; size: .; V: TRBV4-2; DNA: TGTGCCAGCAGCCAAGATCTGAGGCTAGCGGGACATTACAATGAGCAGTTCTTC; CDR3: CASSQDLRLAGHYNEQFF
J: TRBJ2-3; D: .; size: .; V: TRBV27; DNA: TGTGCCACGACGGGACTCCTCACAGATACGCAGTATTTT; CDR3: CATTGLLTDTQYF
J: TRBJ1-2; D: .; size: .; V: TRBV15; DNA: TGTGCCACCCGCGCAGGGACTAACTATGGCTACACCTTC; CDR3: CATRAGTNYGYTF
J: TRBJ2-1; D: .; size: .; V: TRBV9; DNA: TGTGCCAGCAGCGTATCAATAAAGGGACACATTTCCTACAATGAGCAGTTCTTC; CDR3: CASSVSIKGHISYNEQFF
J: TRBJ1-6; D: .; size: .; V: TRBV7-6; DNA: TGTGCCAGCAGCCCCGAGGGGGGGTCCTATAATTCACCCCTCCACTTT; CDR3: CASSPEGGSYNSPLHF
J: TRBJ2-1; D: .; size: .; V: TRBV6-1; DNA: TGTGCCAGCAGTAATCGGGAGCCCGCTTACAATGAGCAGTTCTTC; CDR3: CASSNREPAYNEQFF
J: TRBJ2-3; D: TRBD2; size: .; V: TRBV28; DNA: TGTGCCAGCAGTTTAGTGGGGGGGAGCACAGATACGCAGTATTTT; CDR3: CASSLVGGSTDTQYF
J: TRBJ1-6; D: .; size: .; V: TRBV6-5; DNA: TGTGCCAGCAGTTACTCAAGCGGGCAGGGAAGGTCACCCCTCCACTTT; CDR3: CASSYSSGQGRSPLHF
J: TRBJ2-2; D: .; size: .; V: TRBV7-3; DNA: TGTGCCAGCAGCCTGACCATATTCGGGTCGACCGGGGAGCTGTTTTTT; CDR3: CASSLTIFGSTGELFF
J: TRBJ1-6; D: TRBD1; size: .; V: TRBV6-5; DNA: TGTGCCAGCACCAGGGGACAGGATAATTCCCCCCTCCACTTT; CDR3: CASTRGQDNSPLHF
J: TRBJ2-7; D: TRBD1; size: .; V: TRBV19; DNA: TGTGCCAGTAGTCCTTCATCCGGGACAGGAGCGGAGCAGTACTTC; CDR3: CASSPSSGTGAEQYF
J: TRBJ1-5; D: .; size: .; V: TRBV27; DNA: TGTGCCAGCGACATACGGGGTGGGGGCAATCAGCCCCAGCATTTT; CDR3: CASDIRGGGNQPQHF
J: TRBJ1-5; D: .; size: .; V: TRBV4-3; DNA: TGCGCCAGCAGCTCCCGACCGGGACAGCCCCAGCATTTT; CDR3: CASSSRPGQPQHF
J: TRBJ2-7; D: TRBD2; size: once; V: TRBV7-8; DNA: TGTGCCAGCAGCTTATCTGAGGGGACTAGCGGGAGCTACGAGCAGTACTTC; CDR3: CASSLSEGTSGSYEQYF
J: TRBJ1-3; D: .; size: once; V: TRBV19; DNA: TGTGCCAGTGTCTTGGCAGGGATCTCTGGAAACACCATATATTTT; CDR3: CASVLAGISGNTIYF
J: TRBJ1-1; D: TRBD1; size: .; V: TRBV6-1; DNA: TGTGCCAGCAGGCCCCGGGACAGGGGGCTGGCTTTCTTT; CDR3: CASRPRDRGLAFF
J: TRBJ1-2; D: .; size: .; V: TRBV2; DNA: TGTGCCAGCAGTGAAACAGCCCACTATGGCTACACCTTC; CDR3: CASSETAHYGYTF
J: TRBJ2-7; D: TRBD2; size: .; V: TRBV28; DNA: TGTGCCAGCAGTTCCCCCGCGGGGGGCTTTAACGAGCAGTACTTC; CDR3: CASSSPAGGFNEQYF
J: TRBJ2-1; D: TRBD2; size: .; V: TRBV5-4; DNA: TGTGCCAGCAGTCATCCCGGGACTAGTGGGGGGATAGGGCTGCAGTTCTTC; CDR3: CASSHPGTSGGIGLQFF
J: TRBJ2-7; D: TRBD2; size: .; V: TRBV7-9; DNA: TGTGCCAGCAGCTTACTAGCGGGGGCCACCTACGAGCAGTACTTC; CDR3: CASSLLAGATYEQYF
J: TRBJ1-3; D: .; size: .; V: TRBV4-3; DNA: TGCGCCAGCAGCCAGGAAGTACAGGGACCCTCTGGAAACACCATATATTTT; CDR3: CASSQEVQGPSGNTIYF
J: TRBJ2-7; D: TRBD1; size: .; V: TRBV29-1; DNA: TGCAGCGTTGCAGGGGGCAAATCCTACGAGCAGTACTTC; CDR3: CSVAGGKSYEQYF
J: TRBJ1-2; D: .; size: .; V: TRBV27; DNA: TGTGCCAGCAGTGTTCAGGGTGGAAACTATGGCTACACCTTC; CDR3: CASSVQGGNYGYTF
J: TRBJ1-1; D: .; size: .; V: TRBV7-9; DNA: TGTGCCAGCAACTACAGGGAAATAAGCGCTGAAGCTTTCTTT; CDR3: CASNYREISAEAFF
J: TRBJ1-4; D: .; size: .; V: TRBV20-1; DNA: TGCAGTGTGCAGTTTCGGGGAAAAACTGTTTTT; CDR3: CSVQFRGKTVF